The 2 T cell receptor beta chains in this list originate from one sample, sequenced in a study of blood T cell repertoires in COVID-19. Clones were sequenced by immunoSEQ multiplex PCR, and TCRdb holds only the in-frame ones, with some missing. The sample lists over 250,000 clones; about 68% were seen once. Sequenced input: peripheral blood. The source is an elderly woman with acute or convalescent COVID-19.

This clone came up once. The V gene is TRBV5-6, the J gene TRBJ2-5, with 9 bases fitting TRBD2. V lost 1 base to trimming and J lost 6 bases; unmatched junction nucleotides: 4. The CDR3 length is 14 residues. Germline CDR1 and CDR2: SGHDT and YYEEEE. The CDR3 sequence is CASSLRLAGKTQYF. The DNA of the CDR3 is TGTGCCAGCAGCTTGAGGCTAGCGGGGAAGACCCAGTACTTC.

This chain joins TRBV25-1 and TRBJ1-4; 9 nucleotides agree with TRBD1. V dropped 4 bases and J dropped 3; count of bases not matched to a gene: 6. The CDR3 is 16 amino acids. Germline V gene lookup returns CDR1 MGHDK and CDR2 SYGVNS. The CDR3 DNA sequence: TGTGCCAGCAGTGCAACAGGGGGCGCTTCTAATGAAAAACTGTTTTTT. It translates to CASSATGGASNEKLFF.